These 18 T cell receptor beta chains were sequenced from one sample in a study of early T cells in non-severe SARS-CoV-2 infection. TCRdb re-called the 5' RACE reads through MiXCR, storing one row per CDR3 protein. The data show 20,000 to 25,000 distinct CDR3 sequences, around 6% seen once. Sequencing used whole blood. The source is an adult who was a healthcare worker with PCR-confirmed SARS-CoV-2 infection or an uninfected control (not recorded which).

This clonotype occurred many times. The chain has TRBV20-1 and TRBJ2-7, with D tentatively TRBD2 (5 bases). The CDR3 consists of 14 residues. The V end was cut by 3 bases, the J end by 3 bases, with 15 bases between. Germline values: CDR1 DFQATT, CDR2 SNEGSKA (reference sequence). The CDR3 sequence is CSARRRDVFYEQYF. As DNA, the CDR3 is TGCAGTGCTAGGCGCCGGGATGTATTCTACGAGCAGTACTTC.

This clonotype was detected many times. The rearrangement joins TRBV7-9 to TRBJ2-5; D ambiguous. Germline CDR1 and CDR2: SEHNR and FQNEAQ (reference sequence). The CDR3 spans 11 residues. V was clipped by 6 bases and J by 3 bases, with 5 bases between them. The CDR3, as DNA: TGTGCCAGCAGGTGGGAAGAGACCCAGTACTTC. Translation gives CASRWEETQYF.

Many counts were recorded for this clonotype. The CDR3 DNA sequence: TGTGCCAGCAGTTTCGGAGATAGGAAAAACATTCAGTACTTC. It translates to CASSFGDRKNIQYF. The chain recombines TRBV27 with TRBJ2-4; D is undetermined. There are 14 residues in the CDR3. The germline V gene has CDR1 MNHEY and CDR2 SMNVEV (reference sequence). Trimming pared 3 bases from V and 4 bases from J, leaving 10 bases between.

This clonotype came up once. J is TRBJ1-1 and V is TRBV6-6, with 7 bases matching TRBD1. The CDR3 extends over 12 amino acids. J gave up 7 bases and V 6 bases, and 5 bases lay outside the gene matches. Germline loops: CDR1 MNHNY, CDR2 SVGAGI (reference sequence). CDR3 sequence: CASRSRDSEAFF. Written as DNA, the CDR3 is TGTGCCAGCAGGAGTCGGGACAGTGAAGCTTTCTTT.

This clonotype came up many times. The chain uses TRBV11-2 and TRBJ2-1, with 11 bases matching TRBD2. The ends lost 1 base at V and 8 bases at J; junction bases unmatched: 7. The germline CDR1 and CDR2 sequences are SGHAT and FQNNGV. The CDR3 is 16 amino acids. The CDR3 region has the DNA TGTGCCAGCAGCTTAGGACTAGCGGGGCCCGGCCATGAGCAGTTCTTC. Translation: CASSLGLAGPGHEQFF.

Many counts were recorded for this clonotype. Here the CDR3 DNA reads TGTGCCAGTATGTTCTCAACAGATGGCCTCAGGCAGCCCCAGCATTTT. It translates to CASMFSTDGLRQPQHF. The J gene is TRBJ1-5, the V gene TRBV19, with D uncertain. Per germline, CDR1 LNHDA and CDR2 SQIVND (reference sequence). CDR3 length equals 16 residues. With 7 bases removed from V and 7 bases from J, the gap between germline ends came to 23 bases.

This clonotype was detected ten times or more. The chain carries TRBV28 and TRBJ2-5; the D is unclear. The V gene lost 3 bases and the J gene lost 2 bases, with 7 bases spanning the gap. CDR3 size: 13 residues. Germline CDR1 is MDHEN and CDR2 is SYDVKM. The CDR3 spells CASSLVQQETQYF. CDR3 in DNA: TGTGCCAGCAGTTTGGTCCAGCAAGAGACCCAGTACTTC.

CDR3 coding DNA: TGTGCCAGCAGCCCTCTTGAGGCAGATGAGGTGACCCAGTACTTC. Its translation: CASSPLEADEVTQYF. This chain connects TRBV7-9 to TRBJ2-5; D call uncertain. Germline V gives CDR1 SEHNR, CDR2 FQNEAQ (reference sequence). This CDR3 has 15 residues. V was pared by 5 bases and J by 7 bases, with 20 bases between.

This clonotype has only a few counts. V is TRBV9 and J is TRBJ2-2, with D uncertain. Trimming shortened V by 0 bases and J by 6 bases, and 3 bases separated the two germline ends. The CDR3 runs 12 residues. Per the germline V gene, CDR1 is SGDLS and CDR2 is YYNGEE. In DNA form, the CDR3 reads TGTGCCAGCAGCGTAGTGGCCGGGGAGCTGTTTTTT. Translated, it gives CASSVVAGELFF.

V usage is TRBV10-3 and J usage is TRBJ1-1; 10 bases agree with TRBD1. The germline gives CDR1 ENHRY, CDR2 SYGVKD. The CDR3 has 16 residues. V shed 0 bases, J shed 3 bases, and the junction held 4 bases outside the gene matches. The CDR3 is CAISESGTGVDTEAFF. The CDR3 DNA reads TGTGCCATCAGTGAGTCCGGGACAGGGGTGGACACTGAAGCTTTCTTT.

With respect to this clonotype: The junction differs from germline at one of its ends, possibly a read error. V usage is TRBV27 and J usage is TRBJ2-1, with a possible D match to TRBD2 (6 bases). The germline V gene encodes CDR1 MNHEY and CDR2 SMNVEV (reference sequence). This CDR3 contains 14 residues. This CDR3 reads CASSPWDSSNEQFF. The CDR3 bases are TGTGCCAGCAGTCCCTGGGACTCCTCCAATGAGCAGTTCTTC.

This chain connects TRBV20-1 to TRBJ2-7; 9 bases line up with TRBD1. Looked up from germline, CDR1 is DFQATT and CDR2 is SNEGSKA (reference sequence). There are 12 residues in the CDR3. CDR3: CSLSDRGYEQYF. CDR3 nucleotides: TGCAGCTTATCGGACAGGGGCTACGAGCAGTACTTC.

This clonotype has a count of ten or more. The chain carries TRBV29-1 and TRBJ1-1; 7 nucleotides align to TRBD1. This CDR3 contains 13 residues. Losses at the gene ends were 2 bases for V and 5 bases for J; bases not matched to a gene: 5. The germline gives CDR1 SQVTM, CDR2 ANQGSEA. The CDR3 region is CSVELQGGTEAFF. Here the CDR3 DNA reads TGCAGCGTTGAATTGCAGGGGGGGACTGAAGCTTTCTTT.

This clonotype was seen a handful of times. The V gene is TRBV11-2, the J gene TRBJ2-1; 8 positions match TRBD1. Germline loops: CDR1 SGHAT, CDR2 FQNNGV. Germline trimming cut 1 base from V and 1 base from J; bases unmatched to any gene: 9. The CDR3 is 18 residues long. The CDR3 is CASSLAYLTGGSYNEQFF. DNA of the CDR3: TGTGCCAGCAGCTTAGCCTACTTAACAGGGGGGTCCTACAATGAGCAGTTCTTC.

This clonotype was observed many times. The rearrangement links TRBV28 to TRBJ2-4, with TRBD1 as a possible D gene (6 bases). Per the germline V gene, CDR1 is MDHEN and CDR2 is SYDVKM. Trimming took off 8 bases at V and 3 bases at J, with 14 bases between the two ends. CDR3 length: 14 residues. The CDR3 is CASHTGYNKNIQYF. CDR3 nucleotides: TGTGCCAGCCACACAGGGTACAACAAAAACATTCAGTACTTC.

This clonotype was found many times. The chain employs TRBV9 and TRBJ2-7; D perhaps matches TRBD2 (5 bases). The ends were cut back, 1 base at V and 4 bases at J, with 12 bases in the middle. The CDR3 extends over 14 amino acids. CDR1 SGDLS and CDR2 YYNGEE come from the germline V gene. The CDR3 coding sequence is TGTGCCAGCAGCGTATCGAGGGTGGGGTACGAGCAGTACTTC. This codes for CASSVSRVGYEQYF. Complete variable domain (other parts from reference TRBV9 and TRBJ2-7): DSGVTQTPKHLITATGQRVTLRCSPRSGDLSVYWYQQSLDQGLQFLIQYYNGEERAKGNILERFSAQQFPDLHSELNLSSLELGDSALYFCASSVSRVGYEQYFGPGTRLTVT.

This clonotype is classed as medium-sized. The chain carries TRBV6-6 and TRBJ2-5; TRBD2 aligns across 7 bases. The CDR3 consists of 16 residues. V dropped 2 bases and J dropped 5; count of bases not matched to a gene: 11. Germline CDR1 is MNHNY and CDR2 is SVGAGI (reference sequence). CDR3 nucleotide sequence: TGTGCCAGCAGTTACGGGCGGGGGAGCACCGCGGAGACCCAGTACTTC. Its protein product is CASSYGRGSTAETQYF.

There are a few counts of this clonotype. The gene calls are TRBV5-1 and TRBJ2-2; 7 positions match TRBD1. From germline, CDR1 is SGHRS and CDR2 YFSETQ. The trim removed 2 bases at V and 2 bases at J, leaving 3 bases unmatched. This CDR3 spans 15 amino acids. The CDR3 DNA reads as TGCGCCAGCAGCTTCATAGGGGGCAACACCGGGGAGCTGTTTTTT. Its protein product is CASSFIGGNTGELFF.